The 8 T cell receptor beta chains in this list originate from one sample, sequenced in a study of blood T cell repertoires in COVID-19. Generated by immunoSEQ multiplex PCR, the TCRdb table keeps only in-frame clones and is missing some. The data contain about 200,000 clones, approximately 84% of them singletons. The sequenced sample was peripheral blood. Source of these receptors: a human donor with acute or convalescent COVID-19. The donor label of this sample is uncertain.

The rearrangement joins TRBV29-1 to TRBJ1-1; tentatively, D is TRBD1 (6 bases). V was clipped by 6 bases and J by 1 base, with 18 bases between them. CDR1 is SQVTM and CDR2 is ANQGSEA in the germline V gene. CDR3 length: 15 residues. The CDR3 loop is CSVRPRGGRNTEAFF. The CDR3 coding sequence is TGCAGCGTCCGTCCCAGAGGGGGACGGAACACTGAAGCTTTCTTT.

The V call is TRBV28, the J call TRBJ2-1; 9 positions agree with TRBD2. This CDR3 has 16 residues. From germline, CDR1 is MDHEN and CDR2 SYDVKM. V was clipped by 7 bases and J by 7 bases; unmatched bases: 14. The DNA of the CDR3 is TGTGCCAGCACTTCCAGGGGCGGTAGCGGGAGAAATGAGCAGTTCTTC. It codes for CASTSRGGSGRNEQFF.

V and J are TRBV7-9 and TRBJ2-5; maybe TRBD1 (6 bases). V lost 3 bases to trimming and J lost 2 bases, with 10 bases between them. The CDR3 length is 14 residues. The germline CDR1 and CDR2 sequences are SEHNR and FQNEAQ (reference sequence). DNA for the CDR3: TGTGCCAGCAGCTTGTGGACAGTTCAAGAGACCCAGTACTTC. Its protein product is CASSLWTVQETQYF.

V gene TRBV5-1 combines with J gene TRBJ2-7; D perhaps matches TRBD2 (6 bases). The V gene's germline CDR1 is SGHRS and CDR2 YFSETQ. The CDR3 loop spans 14 amino acids. Between the trimmed V and J ends, which lost 4 bases and 3 bases, there was a span of 14 bases. The CDR3 DNA sequence: TGCGCCAGCAGCCCGACCGCGGGGAACTACGAGCAGTACTTC. This codes for CASSPTAGNYEQYF.

This chain links TRBV5-6 with TRBJ2-3; the D gene is possibly TRBD2 (5 bases). The CDR3 is 13 amino acids. With 2 bases removed from V and 4 bases from J, the gap between germline ends came to 8 bases. Germline values: CDR1 SGHDT, CDR2 YYEEEE. CDR3 DNA sequence: TGTGCCAGCAGCTTCGGGATTCCAGATACGCAGTATTTT. This codes for CASSFGIPDTQYF.

The chain joins TRBV19 to TRBJ1-2, with TRBD1 matching over 9 bases. This CDR3 spans 14 amino acids. Per germline, CDR1 LNHDA and CDR2 SQIVND (reference sequence). V lost 5 bases to trimming and J lost 4 bases; unmatched junction nucleotides: 5. Written as DNA, the CDR3 is TGTGCCAGTAGTCTACAGGGGGCTGTCTATGGCTACACCTTC. Its translation is CASSLQGAVYGYTF. The entire variable domain, with the rest obtained from reference TRBV19 and TRBJ1-2, is as follows: DGGITQSPKYLFRKEGQNVTLSCEQNLNHDAMYWYRQDPGQGLRLIYYSQIVNDFQKGDIAEGYSVSREKKESFPLTVTSAQKNPTAFYLCASSLQGAVYGYTFGSGTRLTVV.

V is TRBV12-3 or TRBV12-4 and J is TRBJ2-7, with 9 nucleotides matching TRBD1. The CDR3 runs to 13 residues. J was trimmed by 3 bases and V by 6 bases; bases with no gene match: 3. CDR3 sequence (DNA): TGTGCCAGCAGCTGGGGACAGGGCTACGAGCAGTACTTC. The encoded protein is CASSWGQGYEQYF.

CDR3 nucleotides: TGTGCCAGCAGCCAGAGCTCTGGGGCCAACGTCCTGACTTTC. Its translation is CASSQSSGANVLTF. The chain carries TRBV3-1 (or the pseudogene TRBV3-2) and TRBJ2-6; D is undetermined. V was trimmed by 3 bases and J by 0 bases, leaving 3 bases between them. This CDR3 has 14 amino acids. CDR1 LGHDT and CDR2 YNNKEL come from the germline V gene (reference sequence).